These 9 T cell receptor beta chains came from one sample sequenced in a study of response to subunit inactivated influenza vaccine. TCRdb fed the RT-PCR reads into MiXCR, producing one record per CDR3 protein. The sample lists about 540,000 distinct CDR3 sequences, roughly 25% occurring once. These data also featured in a second study, about T cells expressing NK-cell markers. Per that paper: The authors generated TCR beta cDNA through 5'RACE template switching with UMIs.

Sample: CD4+ T cells sorted from PBMCs, taken less than 13 days after vaccination. These receptors all stem from a man in his fifties who received an inactivated influenza vaccine.

J is TRBJ2-2 and V is TRBV7-7; D gene uncertain. Germline lookup yields CDR1 SSHAT and CDR2 FNYEAQ (reference sequence). The length of the CDR3 is 13 residues. The V end was cut by 0 bases, the J end by 5 bases, with 4 bases between. The CDR3 DNA is TGTGCCAGCAGCTTAGCGATAACCGGGGAGCTGTTTTTT. Its protein product is CASSLAITGELFF.

The rearrangement joins TRBV20-1 to TRBJ1-2, with 7 bases fitting TRBD1. The CDR3 consists of 14 residues. Germline trimming cut 4 bases from V and 0 bases from J; bases unmatched to any gene: 5. In germline, CDR1 is DFQATT, CDR2 SNEGSKA (reference sequence). This CDR3 is CSAIAGTANYGYTF. CDR3 nucleotides: TGCAGTGCTATAGCCGGGACAGCTAACTATGGCTACACCTTC.

This clonotype was found a few times. The chain is built from TRBV7-2 and TRBJ2-5; the D gene is possibly TRBD2 (6 bases). CDR3 size: 15 residues. V was cut by 3 bases and J by 1 base, with 12 bases left in between. Germline CDR1 SGHTA, CDR2 FQGNSA. This chain's CDR3 is CASSFRRGPQETQYF. CDR3 DNA: TGTGCCAGCAGCTTTAGGAGGGGACCCCAAGAGACCCAGTACTTC.

This chain joins TRBV7-9 and TRBJ2-2; D is perhaps TRBD1 (5 bases). This CDR3 comprises 17 residues. The V gene's germline CDR1 is SEHNR and CDR2 FQNEAQ (reference sequence). Trimming stripped 5 bases from V and 2 bases from J, with 18 bases between. In DNA form, the CDR3 reads TGTGCCAGCAGCCCGAAACGACAGAGCTTTAACACCGGGGAGCTGTTTTTT. It encodes CASSPKRQSFNTGELFF.

This clonotype was seen a handful of times. The genes are TRBV20-1 and TRBJ1-4, with TRBD1 as a possible D gene (6 bases). Trimming took off 8 bases at V and 5 bases at J, with 18 bases between the two ends. Germline lookup yields CDR1 DFQATT and CDR2 SNEGSKA (reference sequence). The CDR3 totals 14 residues. The chain's CDR3 is CSPHRVGGNEKLFF. CDR3 nucleotide sequence: TGCAGTCCCCATAGGGTAGGGGGAAATGAAAAACTGTTTTTT.

The genes are TRBV6-2 or TRBV6-3 and TRBJ1-1; D perhaps matches TRBD1 (5 bases). Trimming removed 6 bases from V and 6 bases from J, with 14 bases in between. CDR1 and CDR2 (germline): MNHEY, SVGEGT. This CDR3 contains 13 residues. DNA of the CDR3: TGTGCCAGCAGCCTATGGGGGACTTCTGAAGCTTTCTTT. Translated, it gives CASSLWGTSEAFF.

This clonotype was seen a handful of times. The chain combines TRBV12-3 or TRBV12-4 with TRBJ2-1; 11 bases match TRBD2. This CDR3 region has 15 residues. The ends lost 6 bases at V and 9 bases at J; junction bases unmatched: 10. CDR3 nucleotides: TGTGCCAGCAGGATATATAGCGGGGGGGATGGTGAGCAGTTCTTC. Protein: CASRIYSGGDGEQFF.

DNA of the CDR3: TGTGCCAGCAGCCCCGGCCTCACCGGGGAGCTGTTTTTT. Protein sequence: CASSPGLTGELFF. This chain connects TRBV7-9 to TRBJ2-2; D remains ambiguous. Trimming removed 5 bases at V and 4 bases at J, with 8 bases between. Germline V gene lookup returns CDR1 SEHNR and CDR2 FQNEAQ (reference sequence). There are 13 residues in the CDR3.

The V call is TRBV7-2, the J call TRBJ2-7, with D possibly matching TRBD1 (6 bases). From germline, CDR1 is SGHTA and CDR2 FQGNSA. CDR3 length: 14 amino acids. The V end was cut by 5 bases, the J end by 2 bases, with 13 bases between. In DNA form, the CDR3 reads TGTGCCAGCAGCGTACAGGGAAACGCCTACGAGCAGTACTTC. Amino acid sequence: CASSVQGNAYEQYF.